This T cell receptor beta chain stems from a study of read filtering for tumor transcriptome and immune sequencing. Overall study: TCR-mapped reads were about 3.5 to 11 million with IR-seq versus about 85 to 1273 with RNA-seq. Study-level points and caveats: Without single-read clonotypes, shared clonotype proportions correlated more between IR-seq and RNA-seq. This fraction held mixed bone marrow immune cells after CD138-negative sorting. Compared with RNA-seq, IR-seq gave much higher clonotype depth and reliability.

This clonotype was counted many times. Its matching antigen is unknown. This library used 300 to 500 ng RNA and molecular barcoded adaptors spanning alpha/delta and beta/gamma chains. TCRdb reprocessed the reads with MiXCR, giving one entry per CDR3 protein. This table holds tens of thousands of distinct CDR3 sequences, roughly 12% found once. This sequence was found in a donor at least 40 years old with multiple myeloma. Sample: a population of CD138-negative cells sorted from bone marrow.

The CDR3, as DNA: TGTGCCAGCAGCGTAGATTTATACAGGGTGACCGGGGAGCTGTTTTTT. It translates to CASSVDLYRVTGELFF. V usage is TRBV9 and J usage is TRBJ2-2, with D possibly being TRBD1 (6 bases). The germline V and J ends were trimmed by 0 bases and 5 bases, with 14 bases remaining between them. CDR1 is SGDLS and CDR2 is YYNGEE in the germline V gene. This CDR3 has 16 residues.